This T cell receptor (beta chain) is drawn from a study of T cell changes during pregnancy in multiple sclerosis. Germline V CDR1 and CDR2: SGHKS, YYEKEE (reference sequence). CDR3 length: 12 amino acids. Trimming stripped 1 base from V and 8 bases from J, with 9 bases between. Sequenced by immunoSEQ multiplex PCR; TCRdb stores in-frame clones only, minus some. The sample contains approximately 45,000 clones, approximately 89% of which appear only once. The genes are TRBV5-5 and TRBJ1-2; D perhaps matches TRBD1 (6 bases). The specimen comprised CD8+ T cells from peripheral blood mononuclear cells, sampled in the second trimester of pregnancy. The TCR originated in a female donor with multiple sclerosis, enrolled in a pregnancy study. CDR3 residues: CASSLPGDGYTF. The CDR3 bases are TGTGCCAGCAGCTTGCCAGGGGACGGCTACACCTTC.